The 10 T cell receptor beta chains below come from one sample, sequenced in a study of T cells in Graves' hyperthyroidism and ophthalmopathy. It was RNA transcripts that yielded the amplified TCR beta CDR3 regions. In the first-round RT-PCR of the TCR CDR3, the HTBI primer set was used. TCRdb used MiXCR to reprocess the multiplex PCR reads, holding one entry per CDR3 protein. The repertoire has hundreds of thousands of distinct CDR3 sequences, around 13% of them found once; the top ten carry around a tenth. The sequencing sample was made of blood. These receptors were obtained from a woman under 30 with Graves' hyperthyroidism.

This clonotype has a count of ten or more. The DNA for the CDR3 is TGTGCCAGCAGCCGACAGGGCGACTCCTACAATGAGCAGTTCTTC. This encodes CASSRQGDSYNEQFF. The genes are TRBV3-1 and TRBJ2-1; TRBD1 agrees at 7 bases. V dropped 4 bases and J dropped 0; count of bases not matched to a gene: 3. The CDR3 contains 15 residues. Germline V gene data show CDR1 as LGHDT and CDR2 as YNNKEL (reference sequence).

The table lists this clonotype with many counts. The chain joins TRBV25-1 to TRBJ1-2; D remains ambiguous. The CDR3 totals 14 residues. V was cut by 3 bases and J by 4 bases, with 12 bases left in between. Germline CDR1 and CDR2: MGHDK and SYGVNS. The DNA for the CDR3 is TGTGCCAGCAGTGACGTGGGAGTTAGCTATGGCTACACCTTC. It yields the protein CASSDVGVSYGYTF.

This clonotype was observed a handful of times. The V call is TRBV20-1, the J call TRBJ2-5; possibly TRBD2 for D (6 bases). V was clipped by 2 bases and J by 5 bases, with 12 bases between them. Germline assignment: CDR1 DFQATT and CDR2 SNEGSKA (reference sequence). This CDR3 has 13 residues. The CDR3 sequence is CSARLLAVETQYF. The DNA for the CDR3 is TGCAGTGCTAGACTACTAGCTGTCGAGACCCAGTACTTC.

At least ten counts were recorded for this clonotype. The chain has TRBV4-1 and TRBJ2-7; possibly TRBD2 for D (5 bases). The CDR3 sequence is 16 residues long. V shed 0 bases and J shed 6 bases, with 18 bases lying between them. In germline, CDR1 is MGHRA, CDR2 YSYEKL. The CDR3 DNA reads TGCGCCAGCAGCCAAGAGAGAAGCGGTAACTTGCGCGAGCAGTACTTC. This gives the protein CASSQERSGNLREQYF.

Ten or more counts support this clonotype. The chain recombines TRBV14 with TRBJ2-3, with D possibly matching TRBD2 (7 bases). The CDR3 has 18 residues. The germline gives CDR1 SGHDN, CDR2 FVKESK. Between the trimmed V and J ends, which lost 0 bases and 0 bases, there was a span of 16 bases. The CDR3, as DNA: TGTGCCAGCAGCCAAGAGACGGGGGGCATTCCTAGCACAGATACGCAGTATTTT. Translating it yields CASSQETGGIPSTDTQYF.

Ten or more counts support this clonotype. This sequence joins TRBV20-1 and TRBJ2-7; tentatively, D is TRBD2 (5 bases). Germline assignment: CDR1 DFQATT and CDR2 SNEGSKA (reference sequence). Trimming pared 3 bases from V and 9 bases from J, leaving 24 bases between. The CDR3 has 15 residues. The CDR3 coding sequence is TGCAGTGCTAGGATACCGGACTCAACCCACCTTGGGCAGTACTTC. Protein product: CSARIPDSTHLGQYF.

Ten or more counts support this clonotype. The chain is built from TRBV29-1 and TRBJ1-2; D possibly corresponds to TRBD1 (5 bases). Trimming pared 5 bases from V and 5 bases from J, leaving 15 bases between. Germline V lookup: CDR1 SQVTM, CDR2 ANQGSEA. This CDR3 spans 13 amino acids. The CDR3 DNA is TGCAGCGTTTCGCCCGGGGGGTCGTATGGCTACACCTTC. As protein: CSVSPGGSYGYTF.

This clonotype was detected a few times. This rearrangement joins TRBV6-1 to TRBJ2-7; 11 nucleotides agree with TRBD2. V shed 7 bases and J 3 bases; nucleotides not matched to a gene: 5. The CDR3 spans 14 residues. CDR1 is MNHNS, CDR2 SASEGT, per germline. The DNA for the CDR3 is TGTGCCAGCAAGGCTAGCGGGGGGATCTACGAGCAGTACTTC. This codes for CASKASGGIYEQYF.

This clonotype was observed at least ten times. The chain is built from TRBV19 and TRBJ2-7; 9 bases align to TRBD1. The V gene end was trimmed by 0 bases and the J gene end by 0 bases; junction bases not matched to a gene: 6. Germline V gene lookup returns CDR1 LNHDA and CDR2 SQIVND (reference sequence). The CDR3 runs 17 residues. CDR3 sequence reads: CASSIDLRDRASYEQYF. As DNA, the CDR3 is TGTGCCAGTAGTATAGATCTTCGGGACAGGGCCTCCTACGAGCAGTACTTC.

At least ten counts were recorded for this clonotype. V gene TRBV7-2 combines with J gene TRBJ2-2, with 12 bases identical to TRBD2. CDR1 and CDR2 from the germline V gene are SGHTA and FQGNSA. The CDR3 is made up of 17 amino acids. Trimming at V came to 4 bases and at J to 3 bases, leaving 6 bases not matched to a gene. The CDR3 loop reads CASSSLAGGRYTGELFF. The CDR3 nucleotides are TGTGCCAGCAGCTCCCTAGCGGGAGGGCGGTACACCGGGGAGCTGTTTTTT.